This T cell receptor (beta chain) was obtained from a study of graft-versus-host responses after intestinal transplantation. Study in general: Transplant recipients had multivisceral, liver-intestinal, or isolated intestinal grafts.

TCRdb's copy holds only in-frame clones and misses some; the assay was immunoSEQ multiplex PCR. The repertoire holds roughly 100,000 clones, with roughly nine tenths as singletons. Per the germline V gene, CDR1 is SGHNT and CDR2 is YYREEE (reference sequence). The CDR3 has 16 residues. Losses at the gene ends were 2 bases for V and 1 base for J; bases not matched to a gene: 8. To note about this clone: Its antigen is unknown.

The chain joins TRBV5-4 to TRBJ2-7, with 8 nucleotides matching TRBD2. This TCR derives from a human donor who was the organ donor for an intestinal transplant. The specimen comprised unstimulated CD4+ T cells sorted from spleen or lymph node cells, sampled before transplant. The CDR3 coding sequence is TGTGCCAGCAGCTTAGGTTCGGGGGGGGATTCCTACGAGCAGTACTTC. Amino acid sequence: CASSLGSGGDSYEQYF.